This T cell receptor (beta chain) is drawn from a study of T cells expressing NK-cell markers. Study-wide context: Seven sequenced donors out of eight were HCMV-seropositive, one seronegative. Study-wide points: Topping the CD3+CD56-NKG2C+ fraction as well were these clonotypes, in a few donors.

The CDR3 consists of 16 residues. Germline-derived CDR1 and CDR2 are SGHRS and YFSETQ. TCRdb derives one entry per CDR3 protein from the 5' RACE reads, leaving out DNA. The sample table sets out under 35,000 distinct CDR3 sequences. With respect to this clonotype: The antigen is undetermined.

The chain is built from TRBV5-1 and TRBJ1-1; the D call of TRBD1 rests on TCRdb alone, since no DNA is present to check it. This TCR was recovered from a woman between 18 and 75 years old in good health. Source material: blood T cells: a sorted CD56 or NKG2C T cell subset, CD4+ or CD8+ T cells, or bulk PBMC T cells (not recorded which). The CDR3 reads CASSLELTGLNTEAFF. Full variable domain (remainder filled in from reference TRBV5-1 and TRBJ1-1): KAGVTQTPRYLIKTRGQQVTLSCSPISGHRSVSWYQQTPGQGLQFLFEYFSETQRNKGNFPGRFSGRQFSNSRSEMNVSTLELGDSALYLCASSLELTGLNTEAFFGQGTRLTVV.